This T cell receptor (beta chain) was obtained from a study of Graves' ophthalmopathy and Graves' hyperthyroidism. Findings of the study overall: Most expanded thyroid clonotypes above 0.001 frequency also appeared in blood.

Comments on this clonotype: The antigen is unknown.

The authors used Ficoll-Paque density gradient centrifugation to separate PBMCs. The input was roughly 10 ml of fresh peripheral blood. The study amplified TCR beta CDR3 regions using RNA transcripts. Second-round multiplex PCR came after first-round RT-PCR with HTBI primers. MiXCR was run by TCRdb on the multiplex PCR reads, yielding one entry per CDR3 protein. The profile shows around 470,000 distinct CDR3 sequences, around 15% of them singletons. CDR1 is LGHNA, CDR2 YNFKEQ, per germline. The CDR3 is made up of 17 amino acids. V lost 7 bases to trimming and J lost 1 base; unmatched junction nucleotides: 10.

The TCR originated in a woman aged 25 to 39 with Graves' ophthalmopathy. Sequencing was done on a sample of blood. The rearrangement uses TRBV4-2 and TRBJ2-2; 9 nucleotides line up with TRBD2. This CDR3 reads CASTHLTSGKNTGELFF. As DNA, the CDR3 is TGTGCCAGCACCCACCTGACTAGCGGAAAGAACACCGGGGAGCTGTTTTTT.